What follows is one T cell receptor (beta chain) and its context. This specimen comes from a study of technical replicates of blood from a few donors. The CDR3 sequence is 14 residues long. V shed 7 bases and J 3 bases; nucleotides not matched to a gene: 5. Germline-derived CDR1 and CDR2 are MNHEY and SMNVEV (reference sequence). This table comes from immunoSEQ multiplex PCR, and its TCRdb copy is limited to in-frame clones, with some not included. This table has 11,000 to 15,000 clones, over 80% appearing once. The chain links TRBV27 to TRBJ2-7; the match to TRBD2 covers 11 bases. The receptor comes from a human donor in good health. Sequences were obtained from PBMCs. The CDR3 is CASKPGLADYEQYF. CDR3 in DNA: TGTGCCAGCAAACCGGGACTAGCGGACTACGAGCAGTACTTC.